This paragraph covers one T cell receptor beta chain sequence. Relying on iRepertoire HTBI primers and Arm-PCR of CDR3 regions, the team built TCR beta libraries. A single record per CDR3 protein comes from TCRdb applying MiXCR to the multiplex PCR reads. Here the sample spans about 470,000 distinct CDR3 sequences, more than 20% being singletons. This specimen comes from a study of regulatory T cells in long-lasting Graves disease. Germline trimming cut 4 bases from V and 4 bases from J; bases unmatched to any gene: 3. The CDR3 covers 16 residues. Per germline, CDR1 LNHDA and CDR2 SQIVND (reference sequence). Sample time point: persistent/refractory GD, antithyroid drugs over 5 years with positive TRAb. The TCR library was made from RNA that had been extracted from PBMCs in TRIzol.

The chain is built from TRBV19 and TRBJ2-2, with 13 positions matching TRBD2. The sequencing used peripheral blood mononuclear cells (PBMCs), collected when the disease was refractory, from a patient treated with antithyroid drugs. The sequence came from a female donor with Graves disease. The chain's CDR3 is CASSRRTSGSTGELFF. Here the CDR3 DNA reads TGTGCCAGTAGTAGACGGACTAGCGGGAGCACCGGGGAGCTGTTTTTT. The full variable domain, its missing parts supplied by reference TRBV19 and TRBJ2-2, is DGGITQSPKYLFRKEGQNVTLSCEQNLNHDAMYWYRQDPGQGLRLIYYSQIVNDFQKGDIAEGYSVSREKKESFPLTVTSAQKNPTAFYLCASSRRTSGSTGELFFGEGSRLTVL.